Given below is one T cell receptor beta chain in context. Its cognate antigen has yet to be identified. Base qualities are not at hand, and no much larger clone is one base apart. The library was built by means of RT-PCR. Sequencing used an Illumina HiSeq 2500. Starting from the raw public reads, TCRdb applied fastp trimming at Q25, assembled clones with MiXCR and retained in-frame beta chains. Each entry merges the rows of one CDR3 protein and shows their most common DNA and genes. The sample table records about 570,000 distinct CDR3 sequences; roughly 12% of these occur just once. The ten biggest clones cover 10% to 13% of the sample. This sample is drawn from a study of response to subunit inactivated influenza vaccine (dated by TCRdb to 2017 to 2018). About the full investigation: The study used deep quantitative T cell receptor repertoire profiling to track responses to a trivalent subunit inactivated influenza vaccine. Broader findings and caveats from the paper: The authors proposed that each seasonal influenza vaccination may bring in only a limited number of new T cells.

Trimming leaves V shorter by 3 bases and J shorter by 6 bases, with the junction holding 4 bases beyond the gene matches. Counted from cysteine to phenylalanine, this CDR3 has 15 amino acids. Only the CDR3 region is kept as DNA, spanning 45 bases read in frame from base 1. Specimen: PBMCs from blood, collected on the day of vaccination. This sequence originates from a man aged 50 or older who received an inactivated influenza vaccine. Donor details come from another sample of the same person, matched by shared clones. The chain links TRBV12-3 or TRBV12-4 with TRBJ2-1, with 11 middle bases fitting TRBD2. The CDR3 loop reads CASSFLGLAGNEQFF. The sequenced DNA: TGTGCCAGCAGTTTTCTAGGACTAGCGGGCAATGAGCAGTTCTTC.